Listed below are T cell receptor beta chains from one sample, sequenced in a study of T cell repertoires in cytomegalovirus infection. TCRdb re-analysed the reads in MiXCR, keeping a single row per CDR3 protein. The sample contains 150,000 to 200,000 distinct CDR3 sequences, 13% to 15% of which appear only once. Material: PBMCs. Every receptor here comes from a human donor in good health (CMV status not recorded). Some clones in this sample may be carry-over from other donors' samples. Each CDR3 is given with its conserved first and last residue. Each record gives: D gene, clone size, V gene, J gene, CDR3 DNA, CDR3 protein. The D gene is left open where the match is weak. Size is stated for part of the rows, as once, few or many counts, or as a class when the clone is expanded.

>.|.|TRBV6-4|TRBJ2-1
TGTGCCAGCAGTGACACCGGGATGTCCTCGGATGAGCAGTTCTTC
CASSDTGMSSDEQFF
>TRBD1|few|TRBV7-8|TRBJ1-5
TGTGCCAGCAGCACCACGCGGACAGGGGAAAGCAATCAGCCCCAGCATTTT
CASSTTRTGESNQPQHF
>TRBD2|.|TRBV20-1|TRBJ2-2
TGCAGTGCGAGACCAAGCGGGAGTTACACCGGGGAGCTGTTTTTT
CSARPSGSYTGELFF
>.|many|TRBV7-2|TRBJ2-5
TGTGCCAGCAGCTTAGCCCGGACTAAACAAGAGACCCAGTACTTC
CASSLARTKQETQYF
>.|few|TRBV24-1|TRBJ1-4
TGTGCCACCAGTGATGGGGTGTCAGGGAATGAAAAACTGTTTTTT
CATSDGVSGNEKLFF
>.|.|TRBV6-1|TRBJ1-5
TGTGCCAGCAGGGGGCGGGGGCCCCAGCATTTT
CASRGRGPQHF
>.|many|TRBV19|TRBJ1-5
TGTGCCAGTAGTGCGAGGGAGACGGGCAATCAGCCCCAGCATTTT
CASSARETGNQPQHF
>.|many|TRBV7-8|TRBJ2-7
TGTGCCAGCAGCTTAGTTACAGGAACCTACGAGCAGTACTTC
CASSLVTGTYEQYF
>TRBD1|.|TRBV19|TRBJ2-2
TGTGCCGTCCTGATACAGGGGACCGGGGAGCTGTTTTTT
CAVLIQGTGELFF
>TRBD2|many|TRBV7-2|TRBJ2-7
TGTGCCAGCAGCTTATCGACTAGCGGCTACGAGCAGTACTTC
CASSLSTSGYEQYF
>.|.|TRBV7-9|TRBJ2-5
TGTGCCAGCAGCGTAGGAGGGGCTAGCGCAGAGACCCAGTACTTC
CASSVGGASAETQYF
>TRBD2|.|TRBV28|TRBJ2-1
TGTGCCAGCAGTCCGCCGGGACTAGCGGGGAACTACAATGAGCAGTTCTTC
CASSPPGLAGNYNEQFF
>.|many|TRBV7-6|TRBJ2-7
TGTGCCAGCAGCCCCCGGGGATACCACGAGCAGTACTTC
CASSPRGYHEQYF
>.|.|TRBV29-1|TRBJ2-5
TGCAGCGTTGCGGGGAAAGGGGCGGGGGCCCGGGAGACCCAGTACTTC
CSVAGKGAGARETQYF
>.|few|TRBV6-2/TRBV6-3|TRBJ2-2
TGTGCCAGCAGTTATCCGGGCAGGACCACCGGGGAGCTGTTTTTT
CASSYPGRTTGELFF
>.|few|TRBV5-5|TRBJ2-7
TGTGCCAGCAGCTCGGGAATCGCGAACAGACAGGCGGGTTACGAGCAGTACTTC
CASSSGIANRQAGYEQYF
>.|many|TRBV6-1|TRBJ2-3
TGTGCCAGCATAAGGGGGGCTTCAGATACGCAGTATTTT
CASIRGASDTQYF
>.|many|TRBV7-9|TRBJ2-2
TGTGCCAGCAGCTTAGACCCCCTGCCCGGGGAGCTGTTTTTT
CASSLDPLPGELFF
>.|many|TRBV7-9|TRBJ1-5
TGTGCCAGCAGCTTGGGGTGGGGAAGGAATCAGCCCCAGCATTTT
CASSLGWGRNQPQHF
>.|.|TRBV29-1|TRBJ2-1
TGCAGCGTTGAGCCTACAGGGAACTCATACAATGAGCAGTTCTTC
CSVEPTGNSYNEQFF
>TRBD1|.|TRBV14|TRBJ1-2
TGTGCCAGCAGCCAAAGGGACAGGGACAGAGTCGGCTACACCTTC
CASSQRDRDRVGYTF
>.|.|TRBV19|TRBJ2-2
TGTGCCAGTAGTTCCGGGACGGATTATACCGGGGAGCTGTTTTTT
CASSSGTDYTGELFF
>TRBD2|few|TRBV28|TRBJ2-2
TGTGCCAGCAGGAAAACTAGCGGGAGGGGGTTCTTGACCGGGGAGCTGTTTTTT
CASRKTSGRGFLTGELFF
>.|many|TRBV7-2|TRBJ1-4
TGTGCCAGCAGCTTAGATGGTCGGAATAATGAAAAACTGTTTTTT
CASSLDGRNNEKLFF
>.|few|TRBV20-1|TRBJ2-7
TGCAGTGCTCGGACAAGCTACGAGCAGTACTTC
CSARTSYEQYF
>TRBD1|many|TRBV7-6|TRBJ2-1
TGTGCCAGCAGCTTAGGGGTACGGGACAGGGGTAAAGTTGAGCAGTTCTTC
CASSLGVRDRGKVEQFF